This TCR beta chain was recovered during a study of blood T cell repertoires in COVID-19. Across the study: Sites across the United States, Italy and Spain contributed samples from acute and convalescent COVID-19. In each case, the material was cDNA or gDNA derived from T cells, B-cell-depleted T cells, or PBMCs.

With 5 bases removed from V and 8 bases from J, the gap between germline ends came to 15 bases. The CDR3 is made up of 13 amino acids. Source study methods: Reference gene primer amplification gave estimated nucleated cell counts. This table comes from immunoSEQ multiplex PCR, and its TCRdb copy is limited to in-frame clones, with some not included. V, J and clone size reflect that table, while D and trimming were determined from the DNA. Here the sample spans about 62,000 clones, roughly 92% being singletons. The source material was peripheral blood. The sequence was obtained from a human donor in a cohort sampled during active COVID-19. The chain uses TRBV12-3 or TRBV12-4 and TRBJ1-2; D is unresolved. CDR3: CASSQAPRQGYTF. CDR3 sequence (DNA): TGTGCCAGCAGTCAGGCGCCCCGGCAGGGCTACACCTTC.